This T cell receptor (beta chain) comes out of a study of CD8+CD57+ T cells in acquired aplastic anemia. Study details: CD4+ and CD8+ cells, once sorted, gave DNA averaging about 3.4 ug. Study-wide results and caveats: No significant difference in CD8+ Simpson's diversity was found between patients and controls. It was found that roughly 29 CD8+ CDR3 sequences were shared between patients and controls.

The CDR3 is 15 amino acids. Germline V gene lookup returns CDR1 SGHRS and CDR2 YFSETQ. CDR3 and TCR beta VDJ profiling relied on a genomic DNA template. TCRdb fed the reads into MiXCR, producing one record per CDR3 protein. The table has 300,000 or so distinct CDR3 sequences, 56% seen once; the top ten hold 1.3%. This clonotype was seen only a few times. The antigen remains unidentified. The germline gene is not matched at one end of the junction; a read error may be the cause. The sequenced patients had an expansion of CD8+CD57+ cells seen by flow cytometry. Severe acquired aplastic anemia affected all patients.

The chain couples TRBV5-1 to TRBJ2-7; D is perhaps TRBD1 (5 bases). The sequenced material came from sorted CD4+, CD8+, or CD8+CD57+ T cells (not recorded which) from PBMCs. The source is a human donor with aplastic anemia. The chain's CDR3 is CASSLEGHGVSPECF. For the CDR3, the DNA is TGCGCCAGCAGCTTGGAGGGGCACGGTGTCTCCCCGGAGTGCTTC.